The 9 T cell receptor beta chains listed next were all sequenced from one sample in a study of regulatory dendritic cells for organ transplantation. Profiling relied on immunoSEQ multiplex PCR, and the TCRdb table lists in-frame clones only, not all of them. The sample shows about 11,000 clones, roughly 71% of them seen only once. These receptors have no known antigen. Allogeneic regulatory or mature dendritic cells were co-cultured for roughly five days with CFSE-labeled sorted T cells at 1:10. Sequencing input: memory CD4+ T cells from blood cultured with regulatory dendritic cells. Regarding subset: CD45RO+ memory T cells. These receptors originate from a human donor in good health.

This rearrangement joins TRBV6-5 to TRBJ2-5; TRBD2 matches 8 bases. J was trimmed by 2 bases and V by 2 bases; bases with no gene match: 4. There are 15 residues in the CDR3. Germline V gene sequence: CDR1 MNHEY, CDR2 SVGAGI. This chain's CDR3 is CASSYNPSGQETQYF. The CDR3 DNA reads TGTGCCAGCAGTTACAATCCTAGCGGGCAAGAGACCCAGTACTTC.

The CDR3 loop is CAISGGDREDGYTF. CDR3 sequence (DNA): TGTGCCATCAGTGGGGGGGACAGGGAGGATGGCTACACCTTC. The chain is built from TRBV10-3 and TRBJ1-2; the match to TRBD1 covers 9 bases. This CDR3 spans 14 amino acids. The trim removed 4 bases at V and 6 bases at J, leaving 6 bases unmatched. Germline V gene sequence: CDR1 ENHRY, CDR2 SYGVKD.

CDR3 sequence (DNA): TGTGCCAGCAGCTTGGGGAGCAGGGAAGGTCAGCCCCAGCATTTT. Protein: CASSLGSREGQPQHF. This chain joins TRBV5-6 and TRBJ1-5; D is possibly TRBD1 (5 bases). Germline V gene lookup returns CDR1 SGHDT and CDR2 YYEEEE. Between the trimmed V and J ends, which lost 0 bases and 6 bases, there was a span of 13 bases. There are 15 residues in the CDR3.

The rearrangement joins TRBV4-1 to TRBJ2-5; 9 nucleotides line up with TRBD1. Unmatched junction bases numbered 5, after V lost 4 bases and J lost 2 bases. Germline CDR1 MGHRA, CDR2 YSYEKL. The CDR3 sequence is 15 residues long. The CDR3 DNA follows: TGCGCCAGCAGCCGGATCGGGACAGGGCAAGAGACCCAGTACTTC. Translation: CASSRIGTGQETQYF.

V is TRBV27 and J is TRBJ2-1; 11 nucleotides match TRBD2. V dropped 2 bases and J dropped 6; count of bases not matched to a gene: 3. The CDR3 has 15 amino acids. CDR1 is MNHEY, CDR2 SMNVEV, per germline (reference sequence). CDR3 sequence: CASSLGLAGVNEQFF. DNA of the CDR3: TGTGCCAGCAGTTTAGGACTAGCGGGTGTCAATGAGCAGTTCTTC.

The chain is built from TRBV7-2 and TRBJ2-1; D is undetermined. There are 15 residues in the CDR3. The germline gives CDR1 SGHTA, CDR2 FQGNSA. V lost 4 bases, J lost 3 bases, and 13 bases lay in between. The CDR3 DNA reads as TGTGCCAGCAGCTCCGACATGGGTCGCTACAATGAGCAGTTCTTC. Its translation is CASSSDMGRYNEQFF.

This chain connects TRBV4-2 to TRBJ2-5; 10 bases match TRBD1. Germline V gives CDR1 LGHNA, CDR2 YNFKEQ. The junction had 2 bases not matched to a gene; V was cut back by 4 bases and J by 0 bases. There are 15 residues in the CDR3. The CDR3 region has the DNA TGTGCCAGCAGCCCGGACAGGGGGAACCAAGAGACCCAGTACTTC. This gives the protein CASSPDRGNQETQYF.

The chain links TRBV5-1 to TRBJ2-1; 8 bases agree with TRBD1. The V and J ends lost 0 bases and 4 bases, in that order; junction bases with no gene match: 3. Per the germline V gene, CDR1 is SGHRS and CDR2 is YFSETQ. The CDR3 totals 15 residues. The CDR3 DNA follows: TGCGCCAGCAGCTTGGGGACAGGGCTTTACAATGAGCAGTTCTTC. Its protein product is CASSLGTGLYNEQFF.

V usage is TRBV18 and J usage is TRBJ1-5; D is possibly TRBD1 (5 bases). Germline CDR1 and CDR2: KGHSH and LQKENI. The CDR3 extends over 14 amino acids. V lost 6 bases and J 6 bases, leaving 15 bases between the germline ends. As DNA, the CDR3 is TGTGCCAGCTCGCCGGACGACGGGGGTCAGCCCCAGCATTTT. Amino acid sequence: CASSPDDGGQPQHF.